This T cell receptor (beta chain) was identified in a study of CD8 T cells in ankylosing spondylitis. Overall study findings and caveats: A TCR beta motif of fewer than ten highly homologous variants seemed to mark ankylosing spondylitis blood.

TCRdb passed the 5' RACE reads through MiXCR, listing each CDR3 protein once. The table lists a few hundred thousand distinct CDR3 sequences, more than 20% of them singletons. Note on this clonotype: What it recognizes is unknown.

The TCR comes from a male donor with ankylosing spondylitis. Source material: blood, either unsorted or a sorted T cell fraction (not recorded which).

The CDR3 here is CASSAGPRNTGELFF. As DNA, the CDR3 is TGCGCCAGCAGCGCGGGGCCTAGAAACACCGGGGAGCTGTTTTTT. The chain links TRBV5-1 to TRBJ2-2, with D tentatively TRBD2 (6 bases). The V and J ends lost 4 bases and 2 bases respectively, with 12 bases between them. From germline, CDR1 is SGHRS and CDR2 YFSETQ. The CDR3 has 15 amino acids.